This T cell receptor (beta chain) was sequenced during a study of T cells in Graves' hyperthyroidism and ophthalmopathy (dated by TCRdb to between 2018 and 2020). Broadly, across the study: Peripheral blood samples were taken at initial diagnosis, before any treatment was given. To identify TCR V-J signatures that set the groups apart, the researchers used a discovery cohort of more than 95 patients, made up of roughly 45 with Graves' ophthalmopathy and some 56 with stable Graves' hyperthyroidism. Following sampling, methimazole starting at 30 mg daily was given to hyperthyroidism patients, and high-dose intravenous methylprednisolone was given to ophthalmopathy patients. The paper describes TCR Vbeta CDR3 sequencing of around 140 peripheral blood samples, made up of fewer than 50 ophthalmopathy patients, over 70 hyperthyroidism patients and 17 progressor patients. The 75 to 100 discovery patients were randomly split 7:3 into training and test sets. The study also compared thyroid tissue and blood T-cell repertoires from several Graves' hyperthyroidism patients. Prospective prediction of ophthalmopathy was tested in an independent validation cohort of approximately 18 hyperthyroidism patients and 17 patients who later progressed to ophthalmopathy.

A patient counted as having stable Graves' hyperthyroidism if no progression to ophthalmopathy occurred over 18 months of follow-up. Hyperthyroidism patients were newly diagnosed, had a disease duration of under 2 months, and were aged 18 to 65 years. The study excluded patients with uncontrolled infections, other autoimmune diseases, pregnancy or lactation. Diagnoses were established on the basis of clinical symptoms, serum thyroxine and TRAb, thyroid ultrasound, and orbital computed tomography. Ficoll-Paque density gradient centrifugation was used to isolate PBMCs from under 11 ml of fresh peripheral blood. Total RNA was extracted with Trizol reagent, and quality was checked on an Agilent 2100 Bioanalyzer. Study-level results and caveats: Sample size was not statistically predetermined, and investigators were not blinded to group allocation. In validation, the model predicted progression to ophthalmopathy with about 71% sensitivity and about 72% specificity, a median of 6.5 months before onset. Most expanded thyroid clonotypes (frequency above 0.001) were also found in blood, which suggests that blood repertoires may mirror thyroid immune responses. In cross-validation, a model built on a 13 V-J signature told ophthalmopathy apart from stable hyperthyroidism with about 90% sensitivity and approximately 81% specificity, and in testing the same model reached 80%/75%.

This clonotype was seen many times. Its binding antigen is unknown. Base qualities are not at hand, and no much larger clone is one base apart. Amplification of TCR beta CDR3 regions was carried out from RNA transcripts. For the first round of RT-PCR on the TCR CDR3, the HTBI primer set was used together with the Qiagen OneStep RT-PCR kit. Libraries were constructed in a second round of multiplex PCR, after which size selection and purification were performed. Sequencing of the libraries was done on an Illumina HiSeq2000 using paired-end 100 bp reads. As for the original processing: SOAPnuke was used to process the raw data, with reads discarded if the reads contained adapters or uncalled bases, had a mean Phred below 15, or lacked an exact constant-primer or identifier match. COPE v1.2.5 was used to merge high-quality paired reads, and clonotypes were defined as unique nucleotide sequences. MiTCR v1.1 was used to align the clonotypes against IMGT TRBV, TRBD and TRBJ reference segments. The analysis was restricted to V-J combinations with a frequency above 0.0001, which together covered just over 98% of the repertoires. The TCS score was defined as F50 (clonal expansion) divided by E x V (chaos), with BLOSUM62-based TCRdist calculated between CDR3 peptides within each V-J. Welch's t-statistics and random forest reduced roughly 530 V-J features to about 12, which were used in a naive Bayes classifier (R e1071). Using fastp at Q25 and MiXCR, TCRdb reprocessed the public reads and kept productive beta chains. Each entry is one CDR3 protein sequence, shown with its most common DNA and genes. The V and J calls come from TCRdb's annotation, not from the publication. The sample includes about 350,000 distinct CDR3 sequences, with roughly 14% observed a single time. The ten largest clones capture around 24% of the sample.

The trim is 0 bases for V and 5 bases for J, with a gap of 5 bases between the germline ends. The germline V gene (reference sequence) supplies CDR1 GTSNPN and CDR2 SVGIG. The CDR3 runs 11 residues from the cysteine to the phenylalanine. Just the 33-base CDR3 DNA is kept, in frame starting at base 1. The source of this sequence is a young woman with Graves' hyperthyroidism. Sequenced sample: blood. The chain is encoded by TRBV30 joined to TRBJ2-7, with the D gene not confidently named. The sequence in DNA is TGTGCCTGGAGTGTACAGCACGAGCAGTACTTC. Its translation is CAWSVQHEQYF. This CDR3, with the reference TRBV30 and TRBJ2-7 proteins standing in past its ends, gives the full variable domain SQTIHQWPATLVQPVGSPLSLECTVEGTSNPNLYWYRQAAGRGLQLLFYSVGIGQISSEVPQNLSASRPQDRQFILSSKKLLLSDSGFYLCAWSVQHEQYFGPGTRLTVT.